The clone carrying this TCR beta chain was recorded many times. Amplification of TCR beta CDR3 regions was performed using RNA transcripts as template. The TCR CDR3 first-round RT-PCR relied on the HTBI primer set. TCRdb reprocessed the multiplex PCR reads with MiXCR, giving one entry per CDR3 protein. In the table there are roughly 800,000 distinct CDR3 sequences, over 35% of which are singletons. The V gene lost 7 bases and the J gene lost 2 bases, with 11 bases spanning the gap. Germline V gene data show CDR1 as ENHRY and CDR2 as SYGVKD. The CDR3 runs 13 residues. The sample is drawn from a study of T cells in Graves' hyperthyroidism and ophthalmopathy.

Sequenced sample: blood. The receptor's source is a man aged 18 to 35 with Graves' hyperthyroidism. The chain carries TRBV10-3 and TRBJ1-1; D possibly corresponds to TRBD1 (5 bases). CDR3 loop: CAIKGRDNTEAFF. As DNA, the CDR3 is TGTGCCATCAAAGGTAGGGACAACACTGAAGCTTTCTTT.